The rows below give T cell receptor beta chains drawn from one sample of a study of blood T cell repertoires in COVID-19. The assay was immunoSEQ multiplex PCR, and TCRdb's table has in-frame clones only and misses some. This repertoire shows about 210,000 clones, about 88% found once; its top ten account for approximately 0.66%. The material sequenced was peripheral blood. The receptors were sampled from a man aged 35-49 years with acute or convalescent COVID-19. Each CDR3 is given with its conserved first and last residue.

V: TRBV5-5; CDR3: CASSLGALDSNEQFF
V: TRBV7-3; CDR3: CASSYNTGELFF
V: TRBV7-8; CDR3: CASAAVYGGSQPQHF
V: TRBV7-9; CDR3: CASSLEGTRETQYF
V: TRBV10-3; CDR3: CAIRGTGDLNQPQHF
V: TRBV28; CDR3: CASSWGGRPNTEAFF
V: TRBV6-5; CDR3: CASSSAGGQGNTIYF
V: TRBV19; CDR3: CASSSSHYGYTF
V: TRBV7-9; CDR3: CASSLGDTGGANGYTF
V: TRBV11-2; CDR3: CASSLQPQGGNPPYEQYF
V: TRBV11-2; CDR3: CASSLEGSAHNEQFF
V: TRBV4-2; CDR3: CASSQASGVNYGYTF
V: TRBV2; CDR3: CASRTGTVRGYTF
V: TRBV9; CDR3: CASSQGQGNQPQHF
V: TRBV5-8; CDR3: CASSLRGLGYEQFF
V: TRBV25-1; CDR3: CASSDEGTGGSGYTF
V: TRBV13; CDR3: CASSRRTGQYGYTF
V: TRBV6-5; CDR3: CASSYSADEQYF
V: TRBV9; CDR3: CASSAYPGGGPGNEQFF
V: TRBV4-1; CDR3: CASSQDPVSLANEQFF
V: TRBV18; CDR3: CASSSNRGLGNTEAFF
V: TRBV6-5; CDR3: CASTRQESYEQYF
V: TRBV19; CDR3: CASSRGTGGGNQPQHF
V: TRBV10-3; CDR3: CAIHGTGDDEQFF
V: TRBV6-5; CDR3: CASTGAGGLGYEQFF